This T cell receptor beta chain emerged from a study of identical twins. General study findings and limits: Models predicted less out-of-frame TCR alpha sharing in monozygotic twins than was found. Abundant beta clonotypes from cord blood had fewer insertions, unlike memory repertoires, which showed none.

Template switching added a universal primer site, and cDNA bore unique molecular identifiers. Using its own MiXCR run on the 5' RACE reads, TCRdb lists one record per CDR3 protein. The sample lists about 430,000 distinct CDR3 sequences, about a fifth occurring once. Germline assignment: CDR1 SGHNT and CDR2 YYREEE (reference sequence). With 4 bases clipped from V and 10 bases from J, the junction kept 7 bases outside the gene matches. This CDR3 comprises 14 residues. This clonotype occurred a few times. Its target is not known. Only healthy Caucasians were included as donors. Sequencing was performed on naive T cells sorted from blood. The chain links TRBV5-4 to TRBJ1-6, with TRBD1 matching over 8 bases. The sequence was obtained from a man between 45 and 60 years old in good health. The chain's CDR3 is CASSADRERSPLHF. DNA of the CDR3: TGTGCCAGCAGCGCGGACAGGGAGCGATCACCCCTCCACTTT.